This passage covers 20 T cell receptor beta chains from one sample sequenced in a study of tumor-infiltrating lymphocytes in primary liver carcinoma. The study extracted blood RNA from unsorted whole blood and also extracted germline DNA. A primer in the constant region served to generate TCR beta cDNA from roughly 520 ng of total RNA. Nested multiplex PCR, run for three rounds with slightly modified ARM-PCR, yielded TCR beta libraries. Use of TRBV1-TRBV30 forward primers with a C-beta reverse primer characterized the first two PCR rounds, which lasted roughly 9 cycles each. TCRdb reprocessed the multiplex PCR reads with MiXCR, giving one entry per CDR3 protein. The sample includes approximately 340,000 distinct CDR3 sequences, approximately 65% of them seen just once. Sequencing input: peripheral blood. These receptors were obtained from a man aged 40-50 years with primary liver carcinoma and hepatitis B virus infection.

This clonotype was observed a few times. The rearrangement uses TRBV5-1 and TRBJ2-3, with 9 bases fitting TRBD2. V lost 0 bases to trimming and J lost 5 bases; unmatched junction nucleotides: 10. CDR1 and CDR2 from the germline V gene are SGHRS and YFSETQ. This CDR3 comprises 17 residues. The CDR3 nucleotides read TGCGCCAGCAGCTTGGAGGTGGCGGGAGGGTACGGAGATACGCAGTATTTT. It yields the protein CASSLEVAGGYGDTQYF.

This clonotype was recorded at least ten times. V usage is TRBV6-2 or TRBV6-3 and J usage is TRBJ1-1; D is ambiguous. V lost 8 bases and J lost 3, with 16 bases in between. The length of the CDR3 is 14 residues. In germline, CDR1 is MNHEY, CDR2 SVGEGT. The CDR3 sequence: CASSPVQEYTEAFF. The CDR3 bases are TGTGCCAGCTCCCCGGTACAAGAGTACACTGAAGCTTTCTTT.

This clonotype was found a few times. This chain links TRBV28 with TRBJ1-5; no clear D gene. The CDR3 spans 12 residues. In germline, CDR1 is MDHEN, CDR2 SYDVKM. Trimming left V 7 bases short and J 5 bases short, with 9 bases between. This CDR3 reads CASKSQYQPQHF. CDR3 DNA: TGTGCCAGCAAATCGCAGTATCAGCCCCAGCATTTT.

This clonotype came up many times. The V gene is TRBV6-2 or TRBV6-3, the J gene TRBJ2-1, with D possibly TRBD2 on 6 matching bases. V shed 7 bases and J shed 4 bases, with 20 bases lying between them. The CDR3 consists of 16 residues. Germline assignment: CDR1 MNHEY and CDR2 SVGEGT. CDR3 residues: CASNRGGPNVYNEQFF. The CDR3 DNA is TGTGCCAGCAACCGGGGAGGCCCGAACGTATACAATGAGCAGTTCTTC.

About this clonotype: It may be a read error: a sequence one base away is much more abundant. The CDR3 loop is CSAEDRTFSKAFF. The CDR3 DNA follows: TGCAGCGCAGAGGACAGGACTTTTTCTAAAGCTTTCTTT. This sequence joins TRBV29-1 and TRBJ1-1; 7 positions agree with TRBD1. J was trimmed by 9 bases and V by 7 bases; bases with no gene match: 14. There are 13 residues in the CDR3. The germline CDR1 and CDR2 sequences are SQVTM and ANQGSEA.

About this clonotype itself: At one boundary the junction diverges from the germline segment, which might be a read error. DNA for the CDR3: TGCGCCAGCAGTGACTCCTACAATGAGCATTTCTTC. Its translation is CASSDSYNEHFF. V and J are TRBV10-2 and TRBJ2-1; no clear D gene. The CDR3 contains 12 residues. Germline V lookup: CDR1 WSHSY, CDR2 SAAADI.

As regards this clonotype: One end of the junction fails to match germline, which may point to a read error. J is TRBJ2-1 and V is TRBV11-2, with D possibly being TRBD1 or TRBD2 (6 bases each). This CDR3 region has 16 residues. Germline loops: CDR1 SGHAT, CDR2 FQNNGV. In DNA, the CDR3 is TGTGCCAGCAGCATAGGAGGGGACATGGCATACAATGAGCAGTCCTTC. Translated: CASSIGGDMAYNEQSF.

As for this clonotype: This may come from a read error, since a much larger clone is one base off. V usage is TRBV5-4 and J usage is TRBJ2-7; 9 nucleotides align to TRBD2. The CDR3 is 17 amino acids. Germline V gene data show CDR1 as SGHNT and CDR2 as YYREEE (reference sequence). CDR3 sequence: CASSPDLSGRGSYDQYF. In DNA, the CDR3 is TGTGCCAGCAGCCCCGACCTTAGCGGGAGAGGCTCCTACGATCAGTACTTC. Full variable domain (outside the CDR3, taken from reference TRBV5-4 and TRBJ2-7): ETGVTQSPTHLIKTRGQQVTLRCSSQSGHNTVSWYQQALGQGPQFIFQYYREEENGRGNFPPRFSGLQFPNYSSELNVNALELDDSALYLCASSPDLSGRGSYDQYFGPGTRLTVT.

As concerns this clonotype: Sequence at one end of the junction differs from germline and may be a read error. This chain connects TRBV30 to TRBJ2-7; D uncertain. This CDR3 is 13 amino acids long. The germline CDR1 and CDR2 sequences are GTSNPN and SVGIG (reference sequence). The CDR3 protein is CAWSLVSPYGQYF. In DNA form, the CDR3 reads TGTGCCTGGAGTTTAGTAAGCCCCTACGGGCAGTACTTC.

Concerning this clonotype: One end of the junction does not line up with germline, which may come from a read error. The CDR3 region is CTSSTQGRVALF. The CDR3 nucleotides read TGTACCAGCAGTACACAGGGCAGGGTCGCTCTCTTT. V and J are TRBV11-2 and TRBJ1-1, with D maybe TRBD1 (6 bases). Germline V CDR1 and CDR2: SGHAT, FQNNGV. CDR3 length equals 12 residues.

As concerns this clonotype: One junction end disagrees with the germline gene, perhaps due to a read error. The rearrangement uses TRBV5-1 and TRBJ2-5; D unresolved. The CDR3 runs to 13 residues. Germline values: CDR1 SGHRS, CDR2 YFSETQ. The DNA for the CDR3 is TGCACCAGCAACTTGTACGGAAGAGAGACCCAGCACTTC. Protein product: CTSNLYGRETQHF.

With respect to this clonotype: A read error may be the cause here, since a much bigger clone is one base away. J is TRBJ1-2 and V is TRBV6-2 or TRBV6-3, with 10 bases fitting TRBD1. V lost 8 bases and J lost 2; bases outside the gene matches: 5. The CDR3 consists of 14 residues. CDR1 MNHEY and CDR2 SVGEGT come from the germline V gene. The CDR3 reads CASGGTGDNYGYTF. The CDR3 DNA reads TGTGCCAGCGGAGGGACAGGGGACAACTATGGCTACACCTTC.

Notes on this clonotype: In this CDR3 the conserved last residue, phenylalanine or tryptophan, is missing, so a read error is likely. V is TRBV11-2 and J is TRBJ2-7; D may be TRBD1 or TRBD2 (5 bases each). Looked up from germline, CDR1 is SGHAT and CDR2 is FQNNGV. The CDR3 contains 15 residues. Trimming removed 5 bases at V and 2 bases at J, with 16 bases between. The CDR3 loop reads CASSVGSGTPYEQYS. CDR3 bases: TGTGCCAGCAGCGTGGGCTCCGGGACCCCCTACGAGCAGTACTCC.

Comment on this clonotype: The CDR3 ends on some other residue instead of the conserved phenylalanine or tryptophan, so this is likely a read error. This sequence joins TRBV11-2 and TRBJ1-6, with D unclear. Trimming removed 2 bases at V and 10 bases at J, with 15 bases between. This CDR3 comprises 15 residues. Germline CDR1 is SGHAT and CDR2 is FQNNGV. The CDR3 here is CASSLIDWEGSPLHL. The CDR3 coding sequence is TGTGCCAGCAGCTTAATTGACTGGGAAGGGTCACCCCTCCACCTT.

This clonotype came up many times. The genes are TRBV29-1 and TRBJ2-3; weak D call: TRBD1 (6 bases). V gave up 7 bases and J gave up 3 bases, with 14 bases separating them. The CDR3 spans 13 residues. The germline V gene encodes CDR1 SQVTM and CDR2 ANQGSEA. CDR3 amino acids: CSASRGGTDTQYF. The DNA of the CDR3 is TGCAGCGCTTCCAGGGGTGGGACAGATACGCAGTATTTT.

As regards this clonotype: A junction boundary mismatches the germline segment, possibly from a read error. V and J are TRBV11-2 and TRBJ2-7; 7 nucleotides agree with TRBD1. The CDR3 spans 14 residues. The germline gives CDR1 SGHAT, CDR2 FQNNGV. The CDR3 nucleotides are TGTGCCAGCAGCATGCTACAGGGGCGATACGAGCAAAACTTC. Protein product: CASSMLQGRYEQNF.

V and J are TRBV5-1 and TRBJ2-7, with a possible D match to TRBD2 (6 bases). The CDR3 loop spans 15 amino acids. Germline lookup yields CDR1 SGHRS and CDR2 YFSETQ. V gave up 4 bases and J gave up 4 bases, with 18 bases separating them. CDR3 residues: CASSMGWGETYEQYF. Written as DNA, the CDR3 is TGCGCCAGCAGCATGGGGTGGGGGGAGACTTACGAGCAGTACTTC.

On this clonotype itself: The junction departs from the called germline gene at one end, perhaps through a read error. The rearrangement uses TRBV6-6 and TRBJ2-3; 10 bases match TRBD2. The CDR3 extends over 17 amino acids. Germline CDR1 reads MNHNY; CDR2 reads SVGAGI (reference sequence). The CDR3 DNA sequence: TGTGCCAGTAGTTACTCCCAGGCTAGCGGGAGCGCAGATACGCAGTATTTT. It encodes CASSYSQASGSADTQYF.

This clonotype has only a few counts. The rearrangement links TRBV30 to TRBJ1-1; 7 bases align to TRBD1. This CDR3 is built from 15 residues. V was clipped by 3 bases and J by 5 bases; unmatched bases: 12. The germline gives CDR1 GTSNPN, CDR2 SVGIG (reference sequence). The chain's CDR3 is CAWRVQGGAGTEAFF. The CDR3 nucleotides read TGTGCCTGGAGAGTTCAAGGGGGCGCGGGGACTGAAGCTTTCTTT.

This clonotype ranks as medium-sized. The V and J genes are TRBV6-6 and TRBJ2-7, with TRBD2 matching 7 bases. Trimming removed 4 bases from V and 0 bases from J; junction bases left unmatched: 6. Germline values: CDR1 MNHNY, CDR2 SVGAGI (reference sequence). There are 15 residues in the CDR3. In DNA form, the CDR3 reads TGTGCCAGCAGTTCTAGCCGGGAGGTCTCCTACGAGCAGTACTTC. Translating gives CASSSSREVSYEQYF.